The 32 T cell receptor beta chains reported below all come from one sample, sequenced in a study of CXCR3-negative and CXCR3-positive naive CD8 T cells (dated by TCRdb to about 2019). On the study overall, not on this receptor specifically: TRB CDR3s from CXCR3-positive naive cells showed higher hydrophobicity (lower Kidera factor 4), lower energy, and higher strength and volume indices than CXCR3-negative naive cells.

No antigen has been assigned to these receptors. Instrument on record: NextSeq 550. The Human TCR Profiling Kit (MiLaboratory) was used to prepare UMI-labeled 5' RACE TRB cDNA libraries. Each entry corresponds to one CDR3 protein sequence from reads that TCRdb reprocessed, and DNA is not given. This sample's table lists roughly 93,000 distinct CDR3 sequences. The ten largest make up roughly 1.1% of the sample. Sequencing was performed on naive CXCR3+ CD8+ T cells from blood. The cell subset or site label for this specimen denotes: CD45RO-CCR7+CD27+CD95- naive CD8+ T cells expressing CXCR3 (TNR3+). The receptors shown here come from a human donor in good health. Some clones in this sample may be carry-over from other donors' samples.

The chain joins TRBV13 to TRBJ2-5; with no DNA, the TCRdb D assignment of TRBD1 cannot be verified. This CDR3 is 14 amino acids long. Germline assignment: CDR1 PRHDT and CDR2 FYEKMQ (reference sequence). The CDR3 loop is CASSVRGLQETQYF.

The chain's CDR3 is CASSPGTGTYEQYF. The V gene is TRBV5-5, the J gene TRBJ2-7; checking the TCRdb D call of TRBD1 is not possible without DNA. Looked up from germline, CDR1 is SGHKS and CDR2 is YYEKEE (reference sequence). This CDR3 is built from 14 residues.

J is TRBJ2-1 and V is TRBV7-9; TCRdb lists TRBD1, though no DNA is available to test this call. Germline values: CDR1 SEHNR, CDR2 FQNEAQ (reference sequence). The CDR3 extends over 12 amino acids. The CDR3: CASATPRNEQFF.

This chain links TRBV20-1 with TRBJ2-1. This CDR3 is 14 amino acids long. Germline values: CDR1 DFQATT, CDR2 SNEGSKA (reference sequence). CDR3 residues: CSARPQIELNEQFF.

The chain combines TRBV11-2 with TRBJ1-5; TCRdb's D gene call, TRBD1, goes unchecked for lack of DNA. The germline gives CDR1 SGHAT, CDR2 FQNNGV. The CDR3 runs 13 residues. CDR3 sequence reads: CASSLAPGEPQHF. Full variable domain (remainder filled in from reference TRBV11-2 and TRBJ1-5): EAGVAQSPRYKIIEKRQSVAFWCNPISGHATLYWYQQILGQGPKLLIQFQNNGVVDDSQLPKDRFSAERLKGVDSTLKIQPAKLEDSAVYLCASSLAPGEPQHFGDGTRLSIL.

This chain joins TRBV28 and TRBJ2-2. Per germline, CDR1 MDHEN and CDR2 SYDVKM. The CDR3 is 11 amino acids. CDR3 residues: CASSQTGELFF.

The J gene is TRBJ2-5, the V gene TRBV13; TCRdb selects TRBD1, and the lack of DNA leaves this call unchecked. CDR1 is PRHDT, CDR2 FYEKMQ, per germline (reference sequence). The CDR3 is 15 residues long. The CDR3 protein is CASSLLSGYQETQYF.

The chain uses TRBV7-9 and TRBJ1-1. Germline V gene sequence: CDR1 SEHNR, CDR2 FQNEAQ (reference sequence). The CDR3 spans 13 residues. CDR3 protein: CASSLVENTEAFF.

The chain couples TRBV24-1 to TRBJ2-5; TCRdb designates TRBD1, a call that cannot be tested without DNA. This CDR3 has 15 residues. Germline CDR1 and CDR2: KGHDR and SFDVKD. This chain's CDR3 is CATSDTDRGGETQYF.

The chain employs TRBV6-5 and TRBJ2-3; TCRdb designates TRBD2, a call that cannot be tested without DNA. Germline V lookup: CDR1 MNHEY, CDR2 SVGAGI. The CDR3 consists of 18 residues. The CDR3 is CASSYLPASGGADDTQYF.

The V and J genes are TRBV29-1 and TRBJ2-5; no DNA is available, so the TRBD1 call from TCRdb remains unchecked. CDR3 length: 14 amino acids. CDR1 and CDR2 from the germline V gene are SQVTM and ANQGSEA. The chain's CDR3 is CSVGLQGKQETQYF.

V gene TRBV29-1 combines with J gene TRBJ2-1; the D call from TCRdb, TRBD1, cannot be confirmed without DNA. The CDR3 extends over 15 amino acids. CDR1 and CDR2 from the germline V gene are SQVTM and ANQGSEA. The CDR3 is CSVVWGASSYNEQFF.

The CDR3 loop reads CASTSDDSLYQETQYF. The chain is built from TRBV6-2 or TRBV6-3 and TRBJ2-5. CDR3 length: 16 amino acids. Germline V gives CDR1 MNHEY, CDR2 SVGEGT.

The genes are TRBV20-1 and TRBJ2-7; the D call of TRBD1 rests on TCRdb alone, since no DNA is present to check it. CDR1 and CDR2 (germline): DFQATT, SNEGSKA (reference sequence). The CDR3 has 13 residues. Here the CDR3 reads CSARDRGVYEQYF.

The chain joins TRBV5-1 to TRBJ2-1; the TCRdb call, TRBD2, lacks DNA for checking. The CDR3 contains 17 residues. Germline V CDR1 and CDR2: SGHRS, YFSETQ. The CDR3 sequence: CASSGSGGAAAFDEQFF.

The chain links TRBV14 to TRBJ2-7. The CDR3 has 14 residues. Germline assignment: CDR1 SGHDN and CDR2 FVKESK. The CDR3 loop is CASSQGHSGYEQYF.

The rearrangement uses TRBV7-2 and TRBJ1-6. The CDR3 runs 13 residues. The germline CDR1 and CDR2 sequences are SGHTA and FQGNSA. CDR3 loop: CASSFAQNSPLHF.

The chain combines TRBV28 with TRBJ2-5; as DNA is missing, the TRBD1 call by TCRdb cannot be tested. This CDR3 has 16 residues. The germline CDR1 and CDR2 sequences are MDHEN and SYDVKM. This chain's CDR3 is CASSMSGTGHAETQYF.

V gene TRBV28 combines with J gene TRBJ2-3; lacking DNA, the TRBD1 call made by TCRdb goes unchecked. The CDR3 totals 11 residues. Per germline, CDR1 MDHEN and CDR2 SYDVKM. The CDR3 loop reads CASSTPGEQYF.

The rearrangement joins TRBV29-1 to TRBJ2-3; TCRdb returns TRBD1, unconfirmable since there is no DNA. Germline CDR1 and CDR2: SQVTM and ANQGSEA. The CDR3 sequence is 15 residues long. This chain's CDR3 is CSVEVRGTEEDTQYF.

The chain joins TRBV29-1 to TRBJ2-1; TCRdb gives TRBD1 as the D gene, but with no DNA this cannot be confirmed. Per the germline V gene, CDR1 is SQVTM and CDR2 is ANQGSEA. The CDR3 extends over 14 amino acids. CDR3 in amino acids: CSVVGTGAYNEQFF.

The genes are TRBV7-9 and TRBJ2-5; TCRdb names TRBD1, which stays unverified in the absence of DNA. The CDR3 is 14 amino acids. The germline gives CDR1 SEHNR, CDR2 FQNEAQ (reference sequence). The CDR3 protein is CASSLTPEQETQYF.

This chain joins TRBV6-1 and TRBJ2-5; TCRdb calls TRBD2, which cannot be checked without DNA. This CDR3 contains 15 residues. Germline values: CDR1 MNHNS, CDR2 SASEGT. The CDR3 region is CASSEAGTSGETQYF.

The V gene is TRBV27, the J gene TRBJ2-7; TCRdb proposes TRBD1, but this gene call is untestable without DNA. Germline lookup yields CDR1 MNHEY and CDR2 SMNVEV (reference sequence). CDR3 length equals 15 residues. CDR3 region: CASSYQPGQPYEQYF.

The chain employs TRBV29-1 and TRBJ2-7; checking the TCRdb D call of TRBD2 is not possible without DNA. Germline loops: CDR1 SQVTM, CDR2 ANQGSEA. The length of the CDR3 is 14 residues. CDR3 amino acids: CSAVGSGVTYEQYF.

The chain carries TRBV7-9 and TRBJ1-1; the D call from TCRdb, TRBD1, cannot be confirmed without DNA. The CDR3 totals 16 residues. Germline V gives CDR1 SEHNR, CDR2 FQNEAQ (reference sequence). CDR3 residues: CASSLAPGQLNTEAFF. Drawing the rest from reference TRBV7-9 and TRBJ1-1, the complete variable domain is DTGVSQNPRHKITKRGQNVTFRCDPISEHNRLYWYRQTLGQGPEFLTYFQNEAQLEKSRLLSDRFSAERPKGSFSTLEIQRTEQGDSAMYLCASSLAPGQLNTEAFFGQGTRLTVV.

CDR3: CASSQDSGGWNQPQHF. The chain combines TRBV4-3 with TRBJ1-5; the TCRdb call, TRBD1, lacks DNA for checking. Looked up from germline, CDR1 is LGHNA and CDR2 is YSLEER. This CDR3 is 16 amino acids long.

The chain recombines TRBV7-9 with TRBJ2-1. The CDR3 totals 13 residues. Germline loops: CDR1 SEHNR, CDR2 FQNEAQ (reference sequence). The CDR3 is CASSHTGYNEQFF.

The chain couples TRBV11-2 to TRBJ2-1; TCRdb proposes TRBD2, but this gene call is untestable without DNA. Germline CDR1 and CDR2: SGHAT and FQNNGV. This CDR3 contains 14 residues. The CDR3 loop reads CASSFSGMANEQFF.

This chain joins TRBV4-3 and TRBJ1-2; lacking DNA, the TRBD1 call made by TCRdb goes unchecked. CDR1 and CDR2 (germline): LGHNA, YSLEER. There are 14 residues in the CDR3. The CDR3 sequence is CASSQVGRGQGYTF.

The V call is TRBV7-2, the J call TRBJ2-3; TCRdb lists TRBD1, though no DNA is available to test this call. Germline values: CDR1 SGHTA, CDR2 FQGNSA. This CDR3 spans 15 amino acids. CDR3 loop: CASSLKGGQPDTQYF. The entire variable domain, with the rest obtained from reference TRBV7-2 and TRBJ2-3, is as follows: GAGVSQSPSNKVTEKGKDVELRCDPISGHTALYWYRQSLGQGLEFLIYFQGNSAPDKSGLPSDRFSAERTGGSVSTLTIQRTQQEDSAVYLCASSLKGGQPDTQYFGPGTRLTVL.

This chain links TRBV12-3 or TRBV12-4 with TRBJ2-5; absent DNA, TCRdb's TRBD2 call cannot be checked. This CDR3 has 17 residues. Here the CDR3 reads CASSVQRTSAIPQTQYF.